The T cell receptor beta chain described here comes from a study of T cells after yellow fever vaccination (dated by TCRdb to the late 2010s). About the investigation overall: The SMART-Seq v4 Ultra Low Input RNA kit was used to prepare libraries from fractions with low cell numbers. Bulk TCR alpha and beta repertoires were sequenced longitudinally to track T-cell clones before and after primary and booster YFV17D yellow fever vaccination. The cohort comprised two healthy male donors, one aged 18 to 30 and one aged 30 to 40 years. Blood samples were taken at several timepoints before and after primary and secondary immunization, and bulk PBMC replicates and cell subsets were isolated. The investigation overall reported the following: After the booster, most clones that had expanded after primary vaccination were detected again (roughly 95% of CD4 and around nine tenths of CD8), suggesting broad maintenance of memory. The secondary T-cell response was weaker than the primary response but faster, peaking on day 5 instead of day 15. A small share of clonotypes occurred in both CD4 and CD8 compartments, likely arising from convergent recombination. Because only two donors were included in the study, the extent to which the findings can be generalized is limited. Computational filtering was required because FACS-sorted repertoires could contain abundant contaminating clonotypes from the bulk population.

What this sample's treatment or condition label stands for: live attenuated yellow fever vaccine strain. At each blood-draw timepoint, two biological replicates of bulk PBMCs were obtained. PBMCs were isolated from peripheral blood using a standard Ficoll-Paque protocol. RNA was extracted with TriZol from bulk PBMCs, CD4 and CD8 fractions, and dextramer-positive and dextramer-negative fractions. On this clonotype: The antigen this receptor binds is unknown. The germline gene is not matched at one end of the junction; a read error may be the cause.

TCR cDNA was made using 5'RACE template switching, a step that added a universal primer site and unique molecular identifiers. cDNA synthesis was primed from both the TCR alpha and TCR beta constant segments. Libraries were amplified in two PCR steps, with sample barcodes and sequencing adapters added in the second step. Sequencing of libraries was done on Illumina HiSeq 2500 (2x100 bp) or NovaSeq (2x150 bp). Per the source publication's procedure: Demultiplexing of reads and collapsing into UMI consensus sequences were performed with MIGEC, and V(D)J alignment was carried out with MiXCR. Vaccine-responding clonotypes were identified with edgeR using replicate PBMC samples, with FDR below 0.01 and a log2 fold change above 5 up to day 15 being required. Each bulk clonotype received a CD4 or CD8 identity based on whether the sequenced CD4 or CD8 repertoire contained that clonotype at higher abundance. TCRdb passed the public sequencing reads through fastp at Q25 and MiXCR, retaining productive beta sequences. Rows are unified per CDR3 protein, each entry keeping the most common DNA and genes. TCRdb, not the authors, supplied the V and J calls. The sample table shows more than 350,000 distinct CDR3 sequences, and under 14% are seen once. In total, the top ten clones hold around 18% of the sample.

The cysteine opens and the phenylalanine closes a CDR3 of 15 amino acids. CDR3 DNA only is kept here, 45 bases in frame from base 1. According to the germline V gene, CDR1 reads MNHEY and CDR2 reads SVGAGI. The sample here was PBMCs, taken on the day of the first yellow fever vaccination. This receptor chain uses TRBV6-5 and TRBJ1-4, with the D gene uncertain. This TCR was sampled from a man aged 18 to 30 who received the YFV17D yellow fever vaccine. CDR3 reads: CASSYSAYSNEKLFF. The DNA sequence is TGTGCCAGCAGTTACTCGGCGTATTCTAACGAAAAACTGTTTTTT.